The next 23 T cell receptor beta chains were all read from a single sample in a study of T cell repertoires in cytomegalovirus infection. Via MiXCR, TCRdb re-called the reads, giving one row per CDR3 protein. Of a few hundred thousand distinct CDR3 sequences listed, roughly a sixth are singletons. Material for sequencing was PBMCs. All receptors come from a human donor in good health (CMV status not recorded). Some clones in this sample may be carry-over from other donors' samples.

This chain connects TRBV7-3 to TRBJ1-1; TRBD1 aligns across 7 bases. CDR3 length: 16 amino acids. Germline V gene data show CDR1 as SGHTA and CDR2 as FQGTGA. The trim removed 2 bases at V and 4 bases at J, leaving 10 bases unmatched. The CDR3 sequence: CASSLAHTGAGTEAFF. The CDR3 bases are TGTGCCAGCAGCTTAGCCCATACAGGGGCGGGCACTGAAGCTTTCTTT.

This clonotype turned up a few times. The chain joins TRBV7-2 to TRBJ2-7; D uncertain. The ends were cut back, 1 base at V and 5 bases at J, with 15 bases in the middle. Germline loops: CDR1 SGHTA, CDR2 FQGNSA. The length of the CDR3 is 15 residues. The CDR3 region is CASSLVVDSFNEQYF. The CDR3, as DNA: TGTGCCAGCAGCTTAGTTGTCGATAGCTTCAACGAGCAGTACTTC.

Ten or more counts support this clonotype. The chain couples TRBV7-9 to TRBJ2-3, with 7 bases identical to TRBD1. The CDR3 is 15 residues long. Germline CDR1 reads SEHNR; CDR2 reads FQNEAQ (reference sequence). The J segment lost 3 bases and the V segment lost 7 bases, leaving 10 bases of the junction unmatched. Written as DNA, the CDR3 is TGTGCCAGCACCCGAGCGAAGGACAGGACAGATACGCAGTATTTT. Amino acids: CASTRAKDRTDTQYF. The variable domain in full, with the rest retrieved from reference TRBV7-9 and TRBJ2-3, is DTGVSQNPRHKITKRGQNVTFRCDPISEHNRLYWYRQTLGQGPEFLTYFQNEAQLEKSRLLSDRFSAERPKGSFSTLEIQRTEQGDSAMYLCASTRAKDRTDTQYFGPGTRLTVL.

This clonotype was recorded only once. The rearrangement uses TRBV19 and TRBJ2-7, with D possibly matching TRBD1 (5 bases). The CDR3 totals 15 residues. Trimming took off 1 base at V and 3 bases at J, with 13 bases between the two ends. Germline-derived CDR1 and CDR2 are LNHDA and SQIVND (reference sequence). The CDR3 nucleotides are TGTGCCAGTAGTATAGGTACAGGCGACTTCTACGAGCAGTACTTC. This translates into CASSIGTGDFYEQYF. The full variable domain, in which reference TRBV19 and TRBJ2-7 provide the parts outside the CDR3, is DGGITQSPKYLFRKEGQNVTLSCEQNLNHDAMYWYRQDPGQGLRLIYYSQIVNDFQKGDIAEGYSVSREKKESFPLTVTSAQKNPTAFYLCASSIGTGDFYEQYFGPGTRLTVT.

This chain joins TRBV20-1 and TRBJ1-6; D ambiguous. The V end was cut by 0 bases, the J end by 5 bases, with 8 bases between. CDR1 is DFQATT, CDR2 SNEGSKA, per germline (reference sequence). CDR3 length equals 14 residues. The CDR3 bases are TGCAGTGCTAGAGATGCGGCAGATAATTCACCCCTCCACTTT. The encoded protein is CSARDAADNSPLHF.

In its sample, this clonotype was seen many times. V is TRBV12-3 or TRBV12-4 and J is TRBJ2-5; either TRBD1 or TRBD2 may fit D (6 bases each). Trimming took off 7 bases at V and 5 bases at J, with 26 bases between the two ends. This CDR3 spans 17 amino acids. The CDR3 DNA follows: TGTGCCAGCACCCCTTGGGGGGCTAGAGGGGTAACGGAGACCCAGTACTTC. Its translation is CASTPWGARGVTETQYF.

This clonotype came up many times. The chain joins TRBV7-6 to TRBJ2-2; no firm D call. Germline CDR1 is SGHVS and CDR2 is FNYEAQ. V was clipped by 5 bases and J by 6 bases, with 7 bases between them. The CDR3 covers 12 residues. Written as DNA, the CDR3 is TGTGCCAGCAGCCCTGTGGCCGGGGAGCTGTTTTTT. Protein sequence: CASSPVAGELFF.

This clonotype has more than one count but fewer than ten. The rearrangement joins TRBV20-1 to TRBJ1-6; 9 nucleotides agree with TRBD1. Looked up from germline, CDR1 is DFQATT and CDR2 is SNEGSKA (reference sequence). V trimming: 1 base; J trimming: 7 bases; junction bases outside the gene matches: 5. The CDR3 sequence is 15 residues long. The CDR3 sequence: CSARVGGTGNSPLHF. The CDR3 region has the DNA TGCAGTGCTAGAGTTGGGGGGACAGGGAATTCACCCCTCCACTTT.

The sample holds many counts of this clonotype. The genes are TRBV6-5 and TRBJ2-3; D might be TRBD2 (5 bases). V was shortened by 5 bases and J by 3 bases, with 18 bases between the two germline ends. Germline lookup yields CDR1 MNHEY and CDR2 SVGAGI. This CDR3 is built from 16 residues. The CDR3 loop reads CASSPGPLGVTDTQYF. Written as DNA, the CDR3 is TGTGCCAGCAGTCCGGGTCCCTTGGGAGTGACAGATACGCAGTATTTT.

This clonotype has a handful of counts. V usage is TRBV5-8 and J usage is TRBJ2-4; 9 nucleotides align to TRBD1. The CDR3 runs 16 residues. Germline V gene data show CDR1 as SGHTS and CDR2 as YDEGEE. V gave up 4 bases and J gave up 1 base; unmatched junction bases: 6. The CDR3 DNA reads as TGTGCCAGCAGCATACAGGGGGCCGGGGCCAAAAACATTCAGTACTTC. Translating it yields CASSIQGAGAKNIQYF.

The J gene is TRBJ2-5, the V gene TRBV18, with D perhaps matching TRBD1 or TRBD2 (5 bases each). Between the trimmed V and J ends, which lost 3 bases and 1 base, there was a span of 15 bases. The CDR3 runs 16 residues. Germline V CDR1 and CDR2: KGHSH, LQKENI. CDR3 residues: CASSPVVGTVQETQYF. CDR3 nucleotides: TGTGCCAGCTCACCGGTCGTAGGGACCGTCCAAGAGACCCAGTACTTC.

This clonotype occurred many times. The chain joins TRBV6-5 to TRBJ2-3, with 11 positions matching TRBD1. Germline V lookup: CDR1 MNHEY, CDR2 SVGAGI. The CDR3 has 17 amino acids. The trim removed 2 bases at V and 2 bases at J, leaving 6 bases unmatched. CDR3: CASSYQGQGGSTDTQYF. In nucleotides, the CDR3 is TGTGCCAGCAGTTACCAGGGACAGGGGGGATCCACAGATACGCAGTATTTT.

This clonotype occurred many times. This chain connects TRBV7-3 to TRBJ2-1; 8 bases line up with TRBD2. Germline V gene sequence: CDR1 SGHTA, CDR2 FQGTGA. The V gene end was trimmed by 4 bases and the J gene end by 3 bases; junction bases not matched to a gene: 8. The CDR3 extends over 16 amino acids. In DNA form, the CDR3 reads TGTGCCAGCAGCTCGGGGGGGTGGGTCGGCTACAATGAGCAGTTCTTC. This codes for CASSSGGWVGYNEQFF.

This clonotype was seen at least ten times. The chain uses TRBV12-3 or TRBV12-4 and TRBJ1-1, with TRBD1 matching 9 bases. This CDR3 is built from 13 residues. V lost 8 bases, J lost 1 base, and 2 bases stayed unmatched. CDR3: CASAGQGNTEAFF. The CDR3 region has the DNA TGTGCCAGCGCGGGACAGGGGAACACTGAAGCTTTCTTT.

The rearrangement joins TRBV6-5 to TRBJ2-1; D gene unclear. Germline-derived CDR1 and CDR2 are MNHEY and SVGAGI. The V end lost 1 base, the J end lost 0 bases, and 7 bases lay between the germline ends. The CDR3 has 15 residues. CDR3 residues: CASSYWADSYNEQFF. CDR3 nucleotide sequence: TGTGCCAGCAGTTACTGGGCGGACTCCTACAATGAGCAGTTCTTC.

This clonotype occurred many times. The V call is TRBV7-9, the J call TRBJ1-6; 7 positions match TRBD1. Germline CDR1 SEHNR, CDR2 FQNEAQ (reference sequence). Trimming took 4 bases from V and 5 from J; bases not matched to a gene: 5. The CDR3 totals 15 residues. CDR3 in amino acids: CASSYTGAHNSPLHF. The CDR3 coding sequence is TGTGCCAGCAGCTATACAGGGGCCCATAATTCACCCCTCCACTTT.

Ten or more counts support this clonotype. The chain recombines TRBV28 with TRBJ1-4; a weak D match, TRBD1 (5 bases). This CDR3 comprises 15 residues. The germline gives CDR1 MDHEN, CDR2 SYDVKM. V lost 6 bases and J 3 bases, leaving 14 bases between the germline ends. The CDR3 here is CASRAPGTANEKLFF. Written as DNA, the CDR3 is TGTGCCAGCAGGGCCCCGGGGACCGCTAATGAAAAACTGTTTTTT.

The rearrangement joins TRBV6-6 to TRBJ2-7; no clear D gene. V lost 0 bases and J 7 bases, leaving 10 bases between the germline ends. This CDR3 contains 13 residues. Looked up from germline, CDR1 is MNHNY and CDR2 is SVGAGI (reference sequence). CDR3 loop: CASSYSRVGEQYF. Written as DNA, the CDR3 is TGTGCCAGCAGTTACTCTCGGGTGGGAGAGCAGTACTTC.

The chain links TRBV28 to TRBJ1-2; D not certain. Germline V lookup: CDR1 MDHEN, CDR2 SYDVKM. The CDR3 loop spans 13 amino acids. The V and J ends lost 7 bases and 2 bases respectively, with 11 bases between them. The CDR3 DNA sequence: TGTGCCAGCATCCCCCAAGCAAACTATGGCTACACCTTC. This encodes CASIPQANYGYTF.

There are many counts of this clonotype. The gene calls are TRBV7-8 and TRBJ1-3, with D possibly being TRBD1 (6 bases). The V gene lost 4 bases and the J gene lost 1 base, with 17 bases spanning the gap. Germline CDR1 and CDR2: SGHVS and FQNEAQ. This CDR3 contains 17 residues. The CDR3 bases are TGTGCCAGCAGCTCAAGGGCGGGGGCACCGTCTGGAAACACCATATATTTT. Its translation is CASSSRAGAPSGNTIYF. The complete variable domain, with remaining parts taken from reference TRBV7-8 and TRBJ1-3, reads GAGVSQSPRYKVAKRGQDVALRCDPISGHVSLFWYQQALGQGPEFLTYFQNEAQLDKSGLPSDRFFAERPEGSVSTLKIQRTQQEDSAVYLCASSSRAGAPSGNTIYFGEGSWLTVV.

The chain uses TRBV7-6 and TRBJ1-2; 10 bases are a match to TRBD1. The CDR3 sequence is 15 residues long. With V trimmed by 3 bases and J by 5 bases, 6 bases remained unmatched. Germline CDR1 is SGHVS and CDR2 is FNYEAQ. The CDR3 bases are TGTGCCAGCAGCTTCGGGACAGGGGCTCAATATGGCTACACCTTC. Encoded protein: CASSFGTGAQYGYTF.

Only a few counts were recorded for this clonotype. The CDR3, as DNA: TGTGCCAGCAGCTTAGAGGGGACGAATAAGCATTTT. Its translation is CASSLEGTNKHF. The genes are TRBV7-9 and TRBJ1-5; a possible D gene is TRBD1 (5 bases). The CDR3 length is 12 residues. The germline V gene has CDR1 SEHNR and CDR2 FQNEAQ (reference sequence). Trimming left V 1 base short and J 14 bases short, with 12 bases between.

This clonotype has a count of ten or more. This chain uses TRBV7-2 with TRBJ2-5; unclear D gene. Per the germline V gene, CDR1 is SGHTA and CDR2 is FQGNSA. Trimming left V 4 bases short and J 4 bases short, with 10 bases between. This CDR3 spans 13 amino acids. The CDR3 DNA reads as TGTGCCAGCAGCTCTTACCAAAGAGAGACCCAGTACTTC. Amino acid sequence: CASSSYQRETQYF. The full variable domain, with the rest looked up from reference TRBV7-2 and TRBJ2-5, is GAGVSQSPSNKVTEKGKDVELRCDPISGHTALYWYRQSLGQGLEFLIYFQGNSAPDKSGLPSDRFSAERTGGSVSTLTIQRTQQEDSAVYLCASSSYQRETQYFGPGTRLLVL.